The entry that follows covers one T cell receptor beta chain sequence. V was pared by 5 bases and J by 4 bases, with 6 bases of the junction left unmatched. This CDR3 is built from 16 residues. Per the germline V gene, CDR1 is SGHTA and CDR2 is FQGTGA. The data were obtained in a study of T-cell reconstitution after alpha-beta-depleted transplantation in children. TCRbeta library construction was performed incorporating unique molecular identifiers. MiXCR, applied by TCRdb to the PCR reads, yields one record per CDR3 protein. The sample has some 490,000 distinct CDR3 sequences, around 12% seen once. The source was PBMCs from the stem cell graft donor, collected from the stem cell graft. The sequence came from a human donor who donated a stem cell graft to a child with combined immunodeficiency. The rearrangement joins TRBV7-3 to TRBJ2-3, with 13 bases that match TRBD2. CDR3 in amino acids: CASSPTSGRVPDTQYF. CDR3 nucleotide sequence: TGTGCCAGCAGCCCCACTAGCGGGAGGGTCCCAGATACGCAGTATTTT.